Listed below are T cell receptor beta chains from one sample, sequenced in a study of blood T cell repertoires in COVID-19. Repertoires were generated with immunoSEQ multiplex PCR, while TCRdb's copy carries only in-frame clones and drops some. The sample contains about 150,000 clones, more than 70% of which appear only once. What was sequenced was peripheral blood. These receptors were obtained from a man aged 18 to 30 with active or convalescent COVID-19. Each CDR3 is given with its conserved first and last residue. A D gene is named only where the DNA matches it firmly. The listing skips clone size in some rows; elsewhere it reads once, few, many or a size class.

J | size | V | D | DNA | CDR3
TRBJ2-1 | once | TRBV27 | TRBD2 | TGTGCCACCGAGCGGGAGAAGGCCACCTACAATGAGCAGTTCTTC | CATEREKATYNEQFF
TRBJ1-5 | . | TRBV5-6 | TRBD1 | TGTGCCAGCAGTTGGGACAGGGTGGGCCAGCCCCAGCATTTT | CASSWDRVGQPQHF
TRBJ1-1 | once | TRBV3-1/TRBV3-2 | TRBD1 | TGTGCCAGCAGCCCGATAGGGACAGCCACTGAAGCTTTCTTT | CASSPIGTATEAFF
TRBJ2-1 | . | TRBV29-1 | . | TGCAGTACAAACCGGAGGGCCGGGTACAATGAGCAGTTCTTC | CSTNRRAGYNEQFF
TRBJ1-3 | . | TRBV6-5 | . | TGTGCCAGCAGTAGCGGAGGCCACTCTGGAAACACCATATATTTT | CASSSGGHSGNTIYF
TRBJ2-2 | . | TRBV5-6 | TRBD2 | TGTGCCAGCAGCTTAACACCTAGCGGGGGCACCGGGGAGCTGTTTTTT | CASSLTPSGGTGELFF
TRBJ1-6 | . | TRBV7-9 | TRBD1 | TGTGCCAGCAGCTTAGGGACAGGGGGCCGGAATTCACCCCTCCACTTT | CASSLGTGGRNSPLHF
TRBJ1-4 | . | TRBV25-1 | TRBD1 | TGTGCCAGCAGTGAGGGTAAGGGGGCTGCGACTAATGAAAAACTGTTTTTT | CASSEGKGAATNEKLFF
TRBJ1-2 | . | TRBV5-1 | TRBD1 | TGCGCCAGCAGCTTAGACGGGACAGTTATCCGCTATGGCTACACCTTC | CASSLDGTVIRYGYTF
TRBJ2-5 | . | TRBV7-2 | TRBD2 | TGTGCCAGCAGCGTCGGGACTATTGAGACCCAGTACTTC | CASSVGTIETQYF
TRBJ2-7 | . | TRBV11-2 | . | TGTGCCAGCAGCTTAGACAGGTACGAGCAGTACTTC | CASSLDRYEQYF
TRBJ2-7 | . | TRBV15 | . | TGTGCCACCAGCAGAGATTACAGGGAAGTCTACGAGCAGTACTTC | CATSRDYREVYEQYF
TRBJ1-2 | . | TRBV28 | . | TGTGCCAGCAGTTTATTGAGTGCGGCGTCGTATGGCTACACCTTC | CASSLLSAASYGYTF
TRBJ2-2 | . | TRBV5-1 | TRBD1 | TGCGCCAGCAAGAGGACAGGGGACACCGGGGAGCTGTTTTTT | CASKRTGDTGELFF
TRBJ2-7 | many | TRBV13 | TRBD1 | TGTGCCAGCAGCTGGACAGGGGGTTCCTACGAGCAGTACTTC | CASSWTGGSYEQYF
TRBJ1-2 | . | TRBV29-1 | TRBD1 | TGCAGCGCCACAGGGGGTACCGACTATGGCTACACCTTC | CSATGGTDYGYTF
TRBJ1-6 | . | TRBV28 | . | TGTGCCAGCGGCCCTGCCCGGGGGGGTAATTCACCCCTCCACTTT | CASGPARGGNSPLHF
TRBJ2-2 | . | TRBV19 | . | TGTGCCAGTTGCTCAGGGGGGATCGGGGAGCTGTTTTTT | CASCSGGIGELFF
TRBJ2-7 | . | TRBV6-1 | . | TGTGCCAGCAGTGAATTCTCGGCAGGAAATTCCTACGAGCAGTACTTC | CASSEFSAGNSYEQYF
TRBJ2-3 | . | TRBV5-1 | TRBD1 | TGCGCCAGCAGCACCGGACAGGGCTCAGATACGCAGTATTTT | CASSTGQGSDTQYF
TRBJ2-5 | . | TRBV27 | . | TGTGCCAGCAGCCGTTCCCGTACCGAGTTTTTTGCGGCACAAGAGACCCAGTACTTC | CASSRSRTEFFAAQETQYF
TRBJ2-7 | few | TRBV7-2 | TRBD2 | TGTGCCAGCAGCTGGGAGGGTTTCGAGCAGTACTTC | CASSWEGFEQYF
TRBJ1-1 | . | TRBV14 | . | TGTGCCAGCAGTTCCGACTGGAACACTGAAGCTTTCTTT | CASSSDWNTEAFF
TRBJ2-3 | . | TRBV9 | . | TGTGCCAGCAGCGTAGGGGCGGGGCCCACAGATACGCAGTATTTT | CASSVGAGPTDTQYF
TRBJ2-6 | . | TRBV29-1 | . | TGCAGCGCCGGGTCCGGCGGTGGTGGGGCCAACGTCCTGACTTTC | CSAGSGGGGANVLTF
TRBJ2-7 | few | TRBV7-9 | . | TGTGCCAGCAGCTTACGGGAGCCTGCCTACGAGCAGTACTTC | CASSLREPAYEQYF
TRBJ2-7 | . | TRBV18 | . | TGTGCCAGCTCACCACCGGCGGGACGCCAGACCTACGAGCAGTACTTC | CASSPPAGRQTYEQYF
TRBJ1-5 | . | TRBV2 | TRBD1 | TGTGCCAGCAGTGAGGGGCAGGGGGCGGACAATCAGCCCCAGCATTTT | CASSEGQGADNQPQHF
TRBJ1-1 | . | TRBV9 | . | TGTGCCAGCAGGCCCAGGGTTGGTTTAGGTAAGAAGTCGAACACTGAAGCTTTCTTT | CASRPRVGLGKKSNTEAFF
TRBJ1-1 | . | TRBV28 | TRBD1 | TGTGCCAGCAGTTCATCGTACTTGGGACAGGGGCCTCAGGGGGACACTGAAGCTTTCTTT | CASSSSYLGQGPQGDTEAFF
TRBJ2-7 | . | TRBV6-5 | . | TGTGCCAGCAGTTACTCGAATAGCGCCAACGAGCAGTACTTC | CASSYSNSANEQYF
TRBJ2-1 | once | TRBV7-2 | TRBD2 | TGTGCCAGCAGCTTCTGGACTAGCGGGAGGATGGGACAGTTCTTC | CASSFWTSGRMGQFF
TRBJ1-6 | . | TRBV11-1 | . | TGTGCCAGCAGCCCCGAAGCGGGACACTATAATTCACCCCTCCACTTT | CASSPEAGHYNSPLHF
TRBJ2-7 | . | TRBV9 | . | TGTGCCAGCAGTCCACAGGGCTCCTACGAGCAGTACTTC | CASSPQGSYEQYF
TRBJ1-2 | . | TRBV7-2 | . | TGTGCCAGCAGCTTAGATTTAGTTGGCTACACCTTC | CASSLDLVGYTF
TRBJ1-2 | . | TRBV28 | TRBD1 | TGTGCCAGCAGTTTTTGGACAGGGGGGTATGGCTACACCTTC | CASSFWTGGYGYTF
TRBJ1-2 | . | TRBV12-3/TRBV12-4 | . | TGTGCCAGCAGTTTAGCAGGGGTCTATGGCTACACCTTC | CASSLAGVYGYTF
TRBJ1-5 | once | TRBV28 | TRBD1 | TGTGCCAGCAGTTTCTTCGACAGGGAGAATCAGCCCCAGCATTTT | CASSFFDRENQPQHF
TRBJ1-5 | . | TRBV6-5 | . | TGTGCCAGCAGTCAGGTTGACAATCAGCCCCAGCATTTT | CASSQVDNQPQHF
TRBJ2-3 | once | TRBV11-2 | TRBD2 | TGTGCCAGCAGCTCCGGACTAGCGGGGCTCCGTTTCACAGATACGCAGTATTTT | CASSSGLAGLRFTDTQYF
TRBJ1-2 | once | TRBV10-3 | TRBD1 | TGTGCCACCAGGACAGGGAACTATGGCTACACCTTC | CATRTGNYGYTF
TRBJ1-1 | . | TRBV7-3 | . | TGTGCCAGCAGCCAAAACACGAACACTGAAGCTTTCTTT | CASSQNTNTEAFF